Listed here are 21 T cell receptor beta chains from one sample, sequenced in a study of shared clonotypes between healthy human individuals. Method: immunoSEQ multiplex PCR; TCRdb's copy keeps in-frame clones and lacks some. The repertoire has 2 million to 3 million clones, 93% of them found once; the top ten carry approximately 0.35%. The material sequenced was naive CD4+ T cells from PBMCs. The subset: CD45RA+ positively selected. Receptor source: a young man in good health. Some clones in this sample may be carry-over from other donors' samples.

V and J are TRBV7-9 and TRBJ1-2; D gene unclear. Trimming removed 5 bases from V and 4 bases from J, with 8 bases in between. Germline assignment: CDR1 SEHNR and CDR2 FQNEAQ (reference sequence). There are 12 residues in the CDR3. This chain's CDR3 is CASSPVSYGYTF. For the CDR3, the DNA is TGTGCCAGCAGCCCCGTCTCCTATGGCTACACCTTC.

The V and J genes are TRBV5-1 and TRBJ2-1; 8 nucleotides match TRBD2. After removal of 4 bases from V and 3 bases from J, the junction contained 9 bases not matched to a gene. The CDR3 has 16 residues. Germline V gives CDR1 SGHRS, CDR2 YFSETQ. The DNA for the CDR3 is TGCGCCAGCAGCCCACTTGTGACTAGCGACTACAATGAGCAGTTCTTC. Amino acids: CASSPLVTSDYNEQFF.

This clone was detected once. Other DNA sequences in this sample translate to the same CDR3. The rearrangement links TRBV2 to TRBJ2-1, with 12 bases matching TRBD2. The CDR3 is made up of 15 amino acids. J was trimmed by 4 bases and V by 6 bases; bases with no gene match: 4. In germline, CDR1 is SNHLY, CDR2 FYNNEI. The CDR3 loop is CASRPGLAGYNEQFF. The DNA of the CDR3 is TGTGCCAGCAGACCGGGACTAGCGGGTTACAATGAGCAGTTCTTC.

A note on this clone: Different DNA sequences within this sample yield the same CDR3. V usage is TRBV28 and J usage is TRBJ2-5; D gene unclear. Germline CDR1 and CDR2: MDHEN and SYDVKM. The CDR3 loop spans 14 amino acids. V lost 2 bases and J 1 base, leaving 8 bases between the germline ends. CDR3 nucleotide sequence: TGTGCCAGCAGTTTAGCAGGATCCCAAGAGACCCAGTACTTC. It specifies CASSLAGSQETQYF.

The genes are TRBV28 and TRBJ1-2; 7 positions match TRBD1. The CDR3 length is 14 residues. Germline V gene sequence: CDR1 MDHEN, CDR2 SYDVKM. V lost 7 bases, J lost 4 bases, and 9 bases stayed unmatched. The CDR3 spells CASNTGQETYGYTF. The CDR3 DNA reads as TGTGCCAGCAACACAGGACAGGAAACCTATGGCTACACCTTC.

This sequence joins TRBV13 and TRBJ2-3, with D tentatively TRBD1 (6 bases). CDR1 and CDR2 (germline): PRHDT, FYEKMQ (reference sequence). V was trimmed by 5 bases and J by 6 bases, leaving 21 bases between them. The CDR3 totals 16 residues. The CDR3 DNA reads TGTGCCAGCAGCCCCCCGGACCAGGGGATAAGTGATACGCAGTATTTT. It codes for CASSPPDQGISDTQYF.

The chain joins TRBV5-1 to TRBJ2-2; D is perhaps TRBD2 (6 bases). The germline CDR1 and CDR2 sequences are SGHRS and YFSETQ. V was trimmed by 5 bases and J by 4 bases, leaving 27 bases between them. This CDR3 has 19 amino acids. CDR3 protein: CASRQRAAPKGGGTGELFF. CDR3 DNA: TGCGCCAGCAGACAGCGGGCGGCCCCGAAGGGCGGCGGCACCGGGGAGCTGTTTTTT.

The chain combines TRBV28 with TRBJ1-5; unclear D gene. Per the germline V gene, CDR1 is MDHEN and CDR2 is SYDVKM. V was pared by 2 bases and J by 9 bases, with 8 bases between. The CDR3 extends over 12 amino acids. For the CDR3, the DNA is TGTGCCAGCAGTTTAGTGGGTGGGCCCCAGCATTTT. Protein: CASSLVGGPQHF.

This clone was detected once. The genes are TRBV5-6 and TRBJ2-7; 7 positions match TRBD2. Germline V gene sequence: CDR1 SGHDT, CDR2 YYEEEE. With 5 bases clipped from V and 3 bases from J, the junction kept 11 bases outside the gene matches. The CDR3 runs 15 residues. As DNA, the CDR3 is TGTGCCAGCAGTGCCTTTGGCGGGAGATTCTACGAGCAGTACTTC. Translation: CASSAFGGRFYEQYF.

The V and J genes are TRBV28 and TRBJ1-1, with D possibly TRBD1 on 6 matching bases. Germline V gene lookup returns CDR1 MDHEN and CDR2 SYDVKM. The CDR3 runs to 14 residues. V was pared by 2 bases and J by 6 bases, with 13 bases between. As DNA, the CDR3 is TGTGCCAGCAGTTTAATTAGGACAGTACCTGAAGCTTTCTTT. This translates into CASSLIRTVPEAFF.

V usage is TRBV15 and J usage is TRBJ2-1, with 7 nucleotides matching TRBD2. This CDR3 contains 13 residues. V dropped 2 bases and J dropped 8; count of bases not matched to a gene: 3. Germline-derived CDR1 and CDR2 are LNHNV and YYDKDF (reference sequence). This CDR3 is CATSRNRGDEQFF. CDR3 DNA sequence: TGTGCCACCAGCAGAAACCGGGGGGATGAGCAGTTCTTC.

The chain uses TRBV4-3 and TRBJ2-1; possibly TRBD2 for D (5 bases). Germline CDR1 is LGHNA and CDR2 is YSLEER. CDR3 length: 15 residues. V lost 2 bases to trimming and J lost 5 bases, with 13 bases between them. This chain's CDR3 is CASSQLPRLHNEQFF. The CDR3 DNA reads TGCGCCAGCAGCCAACTCCCGCGACTACACAATGAGCAGTTCTTC.

Details on this clone: This sample includes further DNA sequences coding for the same CDR3. The V and J genes are TRBV9 and TRBJ1-2; tentatively, D is TRBD1 (6 bases). The CDR3 consists of 15 residues. V lost 0 bases, J lost 3 bases, and 12 bases lay in between. Germline V gives CDR1 SGDLS, CDR2 YYNGEE. In DNA form, the CDR3 reads TGTGCCAGCAGCGTAGACCCACAGGGCGACTATGGCTACACCTTC. This sequence encodes CASSVDPQGDYGYTF.

This chain connects TRBV10-3 to TRBJ2-7; either TRBD1 or TRBD2 may supply D (5 bases each). Germline CDR1 is ENHRY and CDR2 is SYGVKD. Trimming took off 6 bases at V and 5 bases at J, with 14 bases between the two ends. The CDR3 runs to 13 residues. The CDR3 region is CAIRSSGTDEQYF. CDR3 sequence (DNA): TGTGCCATCAGGAGCTCCGGGACGGACGAGCAGTACTTC.

V is TRBV2 and J is TRBJ1-2; D may be TRBD1 (5 bases). Germline values: CDR1 SNHLY, CDR2 FYNNEI. The CDR3 is made up of 12 amino acids. Trimming cost V 6 bases and J 6 bases, with 11 bases left between them. The CDR3 sequence: CASRGVGNGYTF. For the CDR3, the DNA is TGTGCCAGCAGAGGGGTGGGCAATGGCTACACCTTC. Filled out from reference TRBV2 and TRBJ1-2, the complete variable domain reads EPEVTQTPSHQVTQMGQEVILRCVPISNHLYFYWYRQILGQKVEFLVSFYNNEISEKSEIFDDQFSVERPDGSNFTLKIRSTKLEDSAMYFCASRGVGNGYTFGSGTRLTVV.

Worth noting for this clone: In the same sample, other DNA sequences code for this CDR3. The chain joins TRBV2 to TRBJ2-7, with 10 bases that match TRBD2. This CDR3 has 14 amino acids. Trimming cost V 6 bases and J 2 bases; bases outside gene matches: 4. Germline V lookup: CDR1 SNHLY, CDR2 FYNNEI. CDR3 nucleotides: TGTGCCAGCAGACGGACTAGCGGAACCTACGAGCAGTACTTC. It yields the protein CASRRTSGTYEQYF.

V gene TRBV27 combines with J gene TRBJ1-5; D might be TRBD1 (5 bases). This CDR3 is 17 amino acids long. Germline assignment: CDR1 MNHEY and CDR2 SMNVEV (reference sequence). V gave up 3 bases and J gave up 6 bases, with 21 bases separating them. As DNA, the CDR3 is TGTGCCAGCAGTTTCTCGTTTGGGGGGGAAGGCGGTCAGCCCCAGCATTTT. Protein product: CASSFSFGGEGGQPQHF.

The chain combines TRBV7-8 with TRBJ2-2, with 8 nucleotides matching TRBD1. Trimming at V came to 5 bases and at J to 4 bases, leaving 3 bases not matched to a gene. CDR1 is SGHVS, CDR2 FQNEAQ, per germline. There are 14 residues in the CDR3. DNA for the CDR3: TGTGCCAGCAGCCGGACAGGGACCACCGGGGAGCTGTTTTTT. Protein sequence: CASSRTGTTGELFF. Looking up the rest from reference TRBV7-8 and TRBJ2-2 gives the full variable domain: GAGVSQSPRYKVAKRGQDVALRCDPISGHVSLFWYQQALGQGPEFLTYFQNEAQLDKSGLPSDRFFAERPEGSVSTLKIQRTQQEDSAVYLCASSRTGTTGELFFGEGSRLTVL.

The V call is TRBV2, the J call TRBJ1-1; D is uncertain. Germline V lookup: CDR1 SNHLY, CDR2 FYNNEI. This CDR3 contains 14 residues. Trimming cost V 7 bases and J 2 bases, with 14 bases left between them. CDR3 in amino acids: CASIPENTNTEAFF. Here the CDR3 DNA reads TGTGCCAGCATCCCCGAAAATACTAACACTGAAGCTTTCTTT.

As for this clone: Other DNA sequences in this sample translate to the same CDR3. The chain joins TRBV5-1 to TRBJ2-5; 8 bases are a match to TRBD2. The CDR3 covers 14 residues. Unmatched junction bases numbered 2, after V lost 2 bases and J lost 2 bases. Per germline, CDR1 SGHRS and CDR2 YFSETQ. CDR3 nucleotide sequence: TGCGCCAGCAGCTTAACTAGCGGTCAAGAGACCCAGTACTTC. This codes for CASSLTSGQETQYF.

This rearrangement joins TRBV6-5 to TRBJ2-1; the match to TRBD2 covers 7 bases. CDR1 is MNHEY, CDR2 SVGAGI, per germline. V shed 0 bases and J 3 bases; nucleotides not matched to a gene: 5. This CDR3 is 16 amino acids long. Here the CDR3 reads CASSYSAGEVYNEQFF. The CDR3 DNA follows: TGTGCCAGCAGTTACTCGGCGGGAGAGGTCTACAATGAGCAGTTCTTC.